This T cell receptor beta chain appears in the sequencing data of a study of siplizumab effects on memory and regulatory T cells. Findings and limits, study-wide: No assignable naive or memory phenotype existed for roughly 80-96% of proliferating CD4+ or CD8+ clones. A mean of roughly 68% of mappable alloreactive CD4+ clones were Treg-derived with siplizumab, compared with more than 25% in controls.

TCRdb's copy holds only in-frame clones and misses some; the assay was immunoSEQ multiplex PCR. The sample lists 75,000 to 100,000 clones; roughly 94% were seen once. The germline CDR1 and CDR2 sequences are SGHRS and YFSETQ. J gave up 8 bases and V 6 bases, and 14 bases lay outside the gene matches. CDR3 size: 15 residues. A remark on this clone: Its target is not known.

Sequenced: non-Treg CD4+ T cells sorted from blood. The genes are TRBV5-1 and TRBJ1-2; 9 bases are shared with TRBD1. The receptor comes from a human donor in good health. For the CDR3, the DNA is TGCGCCAGCAAACTGGGACAGGGAGAAATTCGGGGCTACACCTTC. Amino acid sequence: CASKLGQGEIRGYTF.